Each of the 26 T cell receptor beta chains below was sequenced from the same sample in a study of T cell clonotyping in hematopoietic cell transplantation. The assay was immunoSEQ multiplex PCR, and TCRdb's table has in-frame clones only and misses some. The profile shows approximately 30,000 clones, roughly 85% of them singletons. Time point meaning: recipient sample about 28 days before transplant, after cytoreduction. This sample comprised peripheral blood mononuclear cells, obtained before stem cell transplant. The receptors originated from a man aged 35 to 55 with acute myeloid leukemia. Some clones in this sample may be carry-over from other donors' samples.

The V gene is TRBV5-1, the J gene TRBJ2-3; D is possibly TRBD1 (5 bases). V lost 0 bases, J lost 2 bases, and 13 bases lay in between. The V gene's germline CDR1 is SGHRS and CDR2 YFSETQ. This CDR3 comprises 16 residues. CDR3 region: CASSLATAYLTDTQYF. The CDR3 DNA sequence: TGCGCCAGCAGCTTGGCGACAGCGTACCTCACAGATACGCAGTATTTT.

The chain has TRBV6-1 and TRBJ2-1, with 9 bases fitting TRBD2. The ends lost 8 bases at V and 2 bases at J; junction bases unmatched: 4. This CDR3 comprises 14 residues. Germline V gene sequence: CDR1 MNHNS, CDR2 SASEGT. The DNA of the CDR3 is TGTGCCAGCCTAGCGGGGACAGCCTACAATGAGCAGTTCTTC. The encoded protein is CASLAGTAYNEQFF.

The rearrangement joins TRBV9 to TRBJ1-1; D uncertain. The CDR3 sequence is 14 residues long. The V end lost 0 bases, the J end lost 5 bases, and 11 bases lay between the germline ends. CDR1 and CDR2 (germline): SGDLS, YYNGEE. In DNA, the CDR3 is TGTGCCAGCAGCGTAGGCGGGGTGAGAACTGAAGCTTTCTTT. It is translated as CASSVGGVRTEAFF.

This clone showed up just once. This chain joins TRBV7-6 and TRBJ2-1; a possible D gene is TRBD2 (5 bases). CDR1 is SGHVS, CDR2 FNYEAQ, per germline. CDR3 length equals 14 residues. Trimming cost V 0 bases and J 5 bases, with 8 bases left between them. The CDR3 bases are TGTGCCAGCAGCTTAGCGTGGGGAGACAATGAGCAGTTCTTC. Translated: CASSLAWGDNEQFF.

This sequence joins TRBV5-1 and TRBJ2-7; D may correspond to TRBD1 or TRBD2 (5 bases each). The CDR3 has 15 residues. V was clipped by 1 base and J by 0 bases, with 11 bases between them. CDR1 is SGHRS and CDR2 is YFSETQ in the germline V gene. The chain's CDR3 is CASSLSPGSSYEQYF. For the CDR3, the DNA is TGCGCCAGCAGCTTGTCCCCAGGGAGCTCCTACGAGCAGTACTTC.

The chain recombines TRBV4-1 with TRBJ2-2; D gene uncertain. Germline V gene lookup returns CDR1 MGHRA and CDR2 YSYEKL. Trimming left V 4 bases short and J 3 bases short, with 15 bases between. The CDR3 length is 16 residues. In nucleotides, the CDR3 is TGCGCCAGCAGCCGCGGCCGTGACGTATACACCGGGGAGCTGTTTTTT. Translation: CASSRGRDVYTGELFF.

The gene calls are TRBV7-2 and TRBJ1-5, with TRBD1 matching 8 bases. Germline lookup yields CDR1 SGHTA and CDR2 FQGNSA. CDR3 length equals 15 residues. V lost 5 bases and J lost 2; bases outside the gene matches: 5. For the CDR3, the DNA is TGTGCCAGCAGCCGGACAGGGTTTGGCAATCAGCCCCAGCATTTT. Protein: CASSRTGFGNQPQHF.

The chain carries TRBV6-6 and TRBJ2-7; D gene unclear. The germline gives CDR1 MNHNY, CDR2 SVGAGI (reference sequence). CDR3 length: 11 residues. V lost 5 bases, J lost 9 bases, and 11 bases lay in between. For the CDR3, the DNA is TGTGCCAGCAGTACCCAGCGTGTGCAGTACTTC. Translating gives CASSTQRVQYF.

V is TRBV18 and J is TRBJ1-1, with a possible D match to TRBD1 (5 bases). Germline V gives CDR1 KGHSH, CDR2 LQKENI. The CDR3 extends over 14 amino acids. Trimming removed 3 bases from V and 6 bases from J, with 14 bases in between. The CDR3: CASSPFGGTPEAFF. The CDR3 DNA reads TGTGCCAGCTCACCTTTTGGGGGTACCCCTGAAGCTTTCTTT.

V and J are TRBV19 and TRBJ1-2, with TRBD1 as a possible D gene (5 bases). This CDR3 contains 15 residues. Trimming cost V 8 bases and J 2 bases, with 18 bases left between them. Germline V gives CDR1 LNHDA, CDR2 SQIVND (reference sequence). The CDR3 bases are TGTGCCAGTCGCTCCCCTCGGGGGACCAACTATGGCTACACCTTC. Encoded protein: CASRSPRGTNYGYTF.

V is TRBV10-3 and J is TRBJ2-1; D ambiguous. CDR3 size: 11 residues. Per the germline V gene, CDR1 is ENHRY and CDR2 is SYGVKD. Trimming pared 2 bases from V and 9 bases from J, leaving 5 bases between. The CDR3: CAISEDSEQFF. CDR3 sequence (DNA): TGTGCCATCAGTGAGGACTCTGAGCAGTTCTTC.

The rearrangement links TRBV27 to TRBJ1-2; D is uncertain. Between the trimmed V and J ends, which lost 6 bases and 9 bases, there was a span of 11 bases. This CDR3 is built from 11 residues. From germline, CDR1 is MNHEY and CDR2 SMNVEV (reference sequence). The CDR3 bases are TGTGCCAGCAGCAAAGGCAGGAGCTACACCTTC. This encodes CASSKGRSYTF.

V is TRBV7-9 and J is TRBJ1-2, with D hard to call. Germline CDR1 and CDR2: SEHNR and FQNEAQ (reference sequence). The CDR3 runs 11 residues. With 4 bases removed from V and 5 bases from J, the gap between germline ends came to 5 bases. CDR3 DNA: TGTGCCAGCAGCTCGGATTATGGCTACACCTTC. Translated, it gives CASSSDYGYTF.

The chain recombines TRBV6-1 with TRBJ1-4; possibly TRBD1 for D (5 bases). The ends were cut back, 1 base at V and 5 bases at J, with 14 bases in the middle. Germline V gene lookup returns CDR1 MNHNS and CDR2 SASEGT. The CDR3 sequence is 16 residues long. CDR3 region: CASSEGYLGGNEKLFF. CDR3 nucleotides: TGTGCCAGCAGTGAAGGGTATTTGGGGGGGAATGAAAAACTGTTTTTT.

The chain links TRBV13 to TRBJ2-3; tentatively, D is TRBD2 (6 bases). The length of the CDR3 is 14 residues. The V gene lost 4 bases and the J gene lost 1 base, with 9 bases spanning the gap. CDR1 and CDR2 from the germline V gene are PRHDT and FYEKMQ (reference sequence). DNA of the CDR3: TGTGCCAGCAGCTCGACGGGGGGCACAGATACGCAGTATTTT. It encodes CASSSTGGTDTQYF.

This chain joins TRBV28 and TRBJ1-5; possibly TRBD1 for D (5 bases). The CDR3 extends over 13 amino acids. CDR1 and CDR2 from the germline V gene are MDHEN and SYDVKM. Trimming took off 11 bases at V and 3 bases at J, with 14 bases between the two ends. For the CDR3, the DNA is TGTGCCGGGGCCAGACAGATCAATCAGCCCCAGCATTTT. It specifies CAGARQINQPQHF.

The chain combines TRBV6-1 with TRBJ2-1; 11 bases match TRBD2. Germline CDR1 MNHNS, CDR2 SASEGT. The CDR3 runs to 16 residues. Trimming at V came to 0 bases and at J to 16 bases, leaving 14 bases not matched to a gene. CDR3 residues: CASSEARGGLLAGVFF. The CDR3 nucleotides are TGTGCCAGCAGTGAAGCGCGCGGGGGGCTACTAGCGGGAGTATTCTTC.

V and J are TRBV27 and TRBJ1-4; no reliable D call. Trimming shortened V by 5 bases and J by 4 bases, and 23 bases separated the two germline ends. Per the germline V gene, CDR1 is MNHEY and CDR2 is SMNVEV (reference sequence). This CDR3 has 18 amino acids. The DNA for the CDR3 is TGTGCCAGCAGTCCCACCCGGCTACGAACCCCACTTAATGAAAAACTGTTTTTT. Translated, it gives CASSPTRLRTPLNEKLFF.

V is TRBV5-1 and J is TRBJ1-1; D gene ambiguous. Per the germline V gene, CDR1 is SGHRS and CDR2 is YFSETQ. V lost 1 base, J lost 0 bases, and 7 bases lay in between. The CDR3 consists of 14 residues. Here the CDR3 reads CASSLYSMNTEAFF. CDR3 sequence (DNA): TGCGCCAGCAGCTTGTACAGCATGAACACTGAAGCTTTCTTT.

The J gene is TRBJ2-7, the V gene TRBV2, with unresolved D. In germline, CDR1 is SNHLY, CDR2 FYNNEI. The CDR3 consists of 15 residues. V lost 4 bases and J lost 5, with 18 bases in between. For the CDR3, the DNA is TGTGCCAGCAGTGCTGGAAAGTTGTTATTCCACGAGCAGTACTTC. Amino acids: CASSAGKLLFHEQYF.

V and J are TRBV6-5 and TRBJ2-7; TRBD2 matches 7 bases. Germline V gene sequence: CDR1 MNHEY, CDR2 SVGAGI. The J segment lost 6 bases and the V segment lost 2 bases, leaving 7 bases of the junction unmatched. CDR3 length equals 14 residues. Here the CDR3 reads CASSYSGALSEQYF. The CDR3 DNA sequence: TGTGCCAGCAGTTACAGCGGGGCCCTCTCCGAGCAGTACTTC.

The CDR3 nucleotides read TGTGCCAGCAGTTTGCAGGGGGCTTACTCCAAGCAGTACTTC. Amino acids: CASSLQGAYSKQYF. The chain joins TRBV6-5 to TRBJ2-7, with 8 bases matching TRBD1. The CDR3 has 14 residues. Per the germline V gene, CDR1 is MNHEY and CDR2 is SVGAGI. After removal of 4 bases from V and 8 bases from J, the junction contained 10 bases not matched to a gene.

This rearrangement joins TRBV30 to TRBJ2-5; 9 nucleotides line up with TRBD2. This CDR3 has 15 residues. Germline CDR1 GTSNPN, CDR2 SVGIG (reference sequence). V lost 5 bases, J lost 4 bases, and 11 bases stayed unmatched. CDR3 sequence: CAWGEGLAGLETQYF. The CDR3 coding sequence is TGTGCCTGGGGGGAAGGGCTAGCGGGGTTAGAGACCCAGTACTTC. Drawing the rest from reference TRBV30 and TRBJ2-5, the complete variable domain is SQTIHQWPATLVQPVGSPLSLECTVEGTSNPNLYWYRQAAGRGLQLLFYSVGIGQISSEVPQNLSASRPQDRQFILSSKKLLLSDSGFYLCAWGEGLAGLETQYFGPGTRLLVL.

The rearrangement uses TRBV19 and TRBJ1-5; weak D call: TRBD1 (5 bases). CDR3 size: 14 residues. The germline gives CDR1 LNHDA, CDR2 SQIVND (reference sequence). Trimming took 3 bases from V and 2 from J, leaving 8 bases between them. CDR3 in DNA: TGTGCCAGTAGTATCCGACAGCGCAATCAGCCCCAGCATTTT. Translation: CASSIRQRNQPQHF.

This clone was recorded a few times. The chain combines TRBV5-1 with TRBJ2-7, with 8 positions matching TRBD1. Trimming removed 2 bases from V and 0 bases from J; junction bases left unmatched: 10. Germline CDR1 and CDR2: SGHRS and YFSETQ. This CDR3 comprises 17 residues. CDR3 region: CASSFDTGGTLSYEQYF. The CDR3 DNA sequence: TGCGCCAGCAGCTTCGACACAGGGGGAACTCTCTCCTACGAGCAGTACTTC.

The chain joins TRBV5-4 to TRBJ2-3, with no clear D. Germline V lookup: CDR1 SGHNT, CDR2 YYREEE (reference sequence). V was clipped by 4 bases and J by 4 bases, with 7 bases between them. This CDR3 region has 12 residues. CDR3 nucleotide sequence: TGTGCCAGCAGCCTGCCCCCAGATACGCAGTATTTT. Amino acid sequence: CASSLPPDTQYF.